This T cell receptor beta chain was retrieved from a study of blood T cell repertoires in COVID-19. Study-level information: Acute-phase and convalescent COVID-19 samples originated in the United States, Italy and Spain. T cells, B-cell-depleted T cells, or PBMCs supplied cDNA or gDNA.

In the original workflow: The assay estimated nucleated cells by amplifying reference gene primers. Clones were read by immunoSEQ multiplex PCR, and TCRdb kept only the in-frame ones, dropping some. V and J calls and clone size are given by that table; D and trimming were obtained from the DNA. This table holds more than 110,000 clones, about 76% found once. The CDR3 length is 16 residues. Germline V gene lookup returns CDR1 SEHNR and CDR2 FQNEAQ (reference sequence). V lost 1 base, J lost 0 bases, and 3 bases stayed unmatched. The receptor comes from an elderly man with acute or convalescent COVID-19. Specimen: peripheral blood. This chain links TRBV7-9 with TRBJ2-5, with 9 bases lining up with TRBD1. The CDR3 coding sequence is TGTGCCAGCAGCTTAGGTGGGACAGGGTACCAAGAGACCCAGTACTTC. It specifies CASSLGGTGYQETQYF. Variable domain in full (rest from reference TRBV7-9 and TRBJ2-5): DTGVSQNPRHKITKRGQNVTFRCDPISEHNRLYWYRQTLGQGPEFLTYFQNEAQLEKSRLLSDRFSAERPKGSFSTLEIQRTEQGDSAMYLCASSLGGTGYQETQYFGPGTRLLVL.